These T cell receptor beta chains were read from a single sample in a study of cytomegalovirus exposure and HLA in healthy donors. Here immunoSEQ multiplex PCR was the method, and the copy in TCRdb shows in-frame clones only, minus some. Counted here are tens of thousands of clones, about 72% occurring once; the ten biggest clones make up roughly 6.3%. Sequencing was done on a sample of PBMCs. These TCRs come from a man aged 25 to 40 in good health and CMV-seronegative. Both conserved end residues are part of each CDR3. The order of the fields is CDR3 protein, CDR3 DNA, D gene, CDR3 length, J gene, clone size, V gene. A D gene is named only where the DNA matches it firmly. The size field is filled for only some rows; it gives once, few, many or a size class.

cdr3_aa: CASSLASTGGGGYTF
cdr3_nt: TGCGCCAGCAGCTTGGCGTCGACAGGGGGAGGTGGCTACACCTTC
d_call: TRBD1
cdr3_length: 15
j_call: TRBJ1-2
clone_size: -
v_call: TRBV5-1

cdr3_aa: CASSRGVNYGYTF
cdr3_nt: TGTGCCAGCAGTCGGGGGGTTAACTATGGCTACACCTTC
d_call: -
cdr3_length: 13
j_call: TRBJ1-2
clone_size: -
v_call: TRBV7-9

cdr3_aa: CATRRSGTPGRDEQFF
cdr3_nt: TGTGCCACCAGGAGATCCGGGACACCTGGAAGGGATGAGCAGTTCTTC
d_call: -
cdr3_length: 16
j_call: TRBJ2-1
clone_size: -
v_call: TRBV15

cdr3_aa: CASSPPGAGSLNTEAFF
cdr3_nt: TGTGCCAGCTCACCACCGGGGGCAGGCAGCCTGAACACTGAAGCTTTCTTT
d_call: -
cdr3_length: 17
j_call: TRBJ1-1
clone_size: -
v_call: TRBV18

cdr3_aa: CASSSGLAVSTSNEQFF
cdr3_nt: TGTGCCAGCAGCTCGGGACTAGCGGTCAGTACGAGCAATGAGCAGTTCTTC
d_call: TRBD2
cdr3_length: 17
j_call: TRBJ2-1
clone_size: -
v_call: TRBV5-6

cdr3_aa: CASSAGRGLTNEKLFF
cdr3_nt: TGTGCCAGCAGTGCGGGCAGGGGCCTTACTAATGAAAAACTGTTTTTT
d_call: -
cdr3_length: 16
j_call: TRBJ1-4
clone_size: -
v_call: TRBV6-1

cdr3_aa: CASSLGDRVEETQYF
cdr3_nt: TGTGCCAGCAGCTTAGGGGACAGGGTCGAAGAGACCCAGTACTTC
d_call: TRBD1
cdr3_length: 15
j_call: TRBJ2-5
clone_size: few
v_call: TRBV7-9

cdr3_aa: CASSSQRLAQSDTQYF
cdr3_nt: TGTGCCAGCAGCTCCCAAAGACTAGCGCAGTCCGATACGCAGTATTTT
d_call: TRBD2
cdr3_length: 16
j_call: TRBJ2-3
clone_size: -
v_call: TRBV11-2

cdr3_aa: CASSEGQGGNTEAFF
cdr3_nt: TGTGCCAGCAGTGAAGGGCAGGGGGGGAACACTGAAGCTTTCTTT
d_call: TRBD1
cdr3_length: 15
j_call: TRBJ1-1
clone_size: -
v_call: TRBV6-1

cdr3_aa: CASSLYSVWLLAEQETQYF
cdr3_nt: TGTGCCAGCAGTTTATATTCGGTTTGGTTACTAGCGGAACAAGAGACCCAGTACTTC
d_call: TRBD2
cdr3_length: 19
j_call: TRBJ2-5
clone_size: once
v_call: TRBV27

cdr3_aa: CASKSRIGGGGYTF
cdr3_nt: TGTGCCAGCAAATCTAGGATTGGGGGGGGAGGCTACACCTTC
d_call: -
cdr3_length: 14
j_call: TRBJ1-2
clone_size: once
v_call: TRBV25-1

cdr3_aa: CASSLSPTGGDGYTF
cdr3_nt: TGTGCCAGCAGTTTATCCCCCACAGGGGGCGATGGCTACACCTTC
d_call: TRBD1
cdr3_length: 15
j_call: TRBJ1-2
clone_size: -
v_call: TRBV27

cdr3_aa: CASSSGQANTGELFF
cdr3_nt: TGTGCCAGCAGTTCGGGACAGGCGAACACCGGGGAGCTGTTTTTT
d_call: TRBD1
cdr3_length: 15
j_call: TRBJ2-2
clone_size: -
v_call: TRBV27

cdr3_aa: CASSYRLAYNEQFF
cdr3_nt: TGTGCCAGCAGTTACCGGCTAGCCTACAATGAGCAGTTCTTC
d_call: -
cdr3_length: 14
j_call: TRBJ2-1
clone_size: once
v_call: TRBV6-5

cdr3_aa: CASSLAALAGGMGEQYF
cdr3_nt: TGCGCCAGCAGCTTGGCCGCACTAGCGGGAGGGATGGGCGAGCAGTACTTC
d_call: TRBD2
cdr3_length: 17
j_call: TRBJ2-7
clone_size: -
v_call: TRBV5-1

cdr3_aa: CASSFDPTSGSYNEQFF
cdr3_nt: TGTGCCAGCAGCTTTGACCCGACTAGCGGATCCTACAATGAGCAGTTCTTC
d_call: TRBD2
cdr3_length: 17
j_call: TRBJ2-1
clone_size: -
v_call: TRBV7-9

cdr3_aa: CASSHGLAGVLTDTQYF
cdr3_nt: TGCGCCAGCAGCCATGGACTAGCGGGAGTCCTCACAGATACGCAGTATTTT
d_call: TRBD2
cdr3_length: 17
j_call: TRBJ2-3
clone_size: -
v_call: TRBV5-1

cdr3_aa: CASTPGQSGNTIYF
cdr3_nt: TGTGCCAGTACCCCCGGACAGTCTGGAAACACCATATATTTT
d_call: -
cdr3_length: 14
j_call: TRBJ1-3
clone_size: -
v_call: TRBV19

cdr3_aa: CASSPLGVPYEQYF
cdr3_nt: TGTGCCAGCAGCCCCCTAGGGGTTCCCTACGAGCAGTACTTC
d_call: -
cdr3_length: 14
j_call: TRBJ2-7
clone_size: few
v_call: TRBV7-9

cdr3_aa: CASSFGTSGSYEQYF
cdr3_nt: TGTGCCAGTAGTTTCGGGACTAGCGGCTCCTACGAGCAGTACTTC
d_call: TRBD2
cdr3_length: 15
j_call: TRBJ2-7
clone_size: -
v_call: TRBV19

cdr3_aa: CASILAGLMNTEAFF
cdr3_nt: TGCGCCAGCATCTTGGCCGGGTTAATGAACACTGAAGCTTTCTTT
d_call: -
cdr3_length: 15
j_call: TRBJ1-1
clone_size: -
v_call: TRBV5-1

cdr3_aa: CASTRGGTMSEQYF
cdr3_nt: TGTGCCAGCACCCGGGGGGGAACGATGAGCGAGCAGTACTTC
d_call: TRBD2
cdr3_length: 14
j_call: TRBJ2-7
clone_size: -
v_call: TRBV27

cdr3_aa: CASSLGTGPEQYF
cdr3_nt: TGTGCCAGCAGCTTAGGGACAGGGCCCGAGCAGTACTTC
d_call: TRBD1
cdr3_length: 13
j_call: TRBJ2-7
clone_size: -
v_call: TRBV7-9

cdr3_aa: CASRNSGQGIDTQYF
cdr3_nt: TGCGCCAGCAGGAACTCGGGACAGGGGATTGATACGCAGTATTTT
d_call: TRBD1
cdr3_length: 15
j_call: TRBJ2-3
clone_size: -
v_call: TRBV5-1

cdr3_aa: CASSSPDSEAFF
cdr3_nt: TGTGCCAGCAGTTCTCCCGACAGTGAAGCTTTCTTT
d_call: -
cdr3_length: 12
j_call: TRBJ1-1
clone_size: -
v_call: TRBV6-6

cdr3_aa: CASSEGGRYGYTF
cdr3_nt: TGTGCCAGCAGTGAGGGGGGGCGCTATGGCTACACCTTC
d_call: -
cdr3_length: 13
j_call: TRBJ1-2
clone_size: -
v_call: TRBV6-6

cdr3_aa: CSVTRQGLRDTEAFF
cdr3_nt: TGCAGCGTCACACGACAGGGGTTAAGGGACACTGAAGCTTTCTTT
d_call: TRBD1
cdr3_length: 15
j_call: TRBJ1-1
clone_size: -
v_call: TRBV29-1

cdr3_aa: CASRPGLAGLAPNEQFF
cdr3_nt: TGTGCCAGTAGACCGGGACTAGCGGGGCTGGCCCCCAATGAGCAGTTCTTC
d_call: TRBD2
cdr3_length: 17
j_call: TRBJ2-1
clone_size: -
v_call: TRBV19

cdr3_aa: CASSPRSETQYF
cdr3_nt: TGTGCCAGCTCACCACGGAGCGAGACCCAGTACTTC
d_call: -
cdr3_length: 12
j_call: TRBJ2-5
clone_size: -
v_call: TRBV18

cdr3_aa: CAWSNLFVEGENIQYF
cdr3_nt: TGTGCCTGGAGTAATCTCTTTGTCGAGGGGGAAAACATTCAGTACTTC
d_call: -
cdr3_length: 16
j_call: TRBJ2-4
clone_size: -
v_call: TRBV30

cdr3_aa: CASSHGQGGDEKLFF
cdr3_nt: TGTGCCAGCAGCCACGGACAGGGGGGGGATGAAAAACTGTTTTTT
d_call: TRBD1
cdr3_length: 15
j_call: TRBJ1-4
clone_size: -
v_call: TRBV5-8

cdr3_aa: CAFRDSLNTEAFF
cdr3_nt: TGTGCCTTCCGGGACAGCTTGAACACTGAAGCTTTCTTT
d_call: TRBD1
cdr3_length: 13
j_call: TRBJ1-1
clone_size: few
v_call: TRBV10-3

cdr3_aa: CASSVSSGAYNEQFF
cdr3_nt: TGTGCCAGCAGCGTGTCTAGCGGGGCATACAATGAGCAGTTCTTC
d_call: TRBD2
cdr3_length: 15
j_call: TRBJ2-1
clone_size: -
v_call: TRBV7-9

cdr3_aa: CASSATGTGAQPQHF
cdr3_nt: TGTGCCAGCAGCGCCACCGGGACAGGGGCGCAGCCCCAGCATTTT
d_call: TRBD1
cdr3_length: 15
j_call: TRBJ1-5
clone_size: -
v_call: TRBV9

cdr3_aa: CASSYGVAGDQYF
cdr3_nt: TGTGCCAGCAGTTACGGGGTAGCGGGAGACCAGTACTTC
d_call: TRBD2
cdr3_length: 13
j_call: TRBJ2-7
clone_size: -
v_call: TRBV6-6

cdr3_aa: CASSSKTAFKSHEQYF
cdr3_nt: TGTGCCAGCAGCTCCAAGACAGCGTTTAAATCGCACGAGCAGTACTTC
d_call: -
cdr3_length: 16
j_call: TRBJ2-7
clone_size: -
v_call: TRBV11-2

cdr3_aa: CASSPLTSGSSYNEQFF
cdr3_nt: TGTGCCAGCAGCCCCCTGACTAGCGGGAGTTCCTACAATGAGCAGTTCTTC
d_call: TRBD2
cdr3_length: 17
j_call: TRBJ2-1
clone_size: -
v_call: TRBV7-6

cdr3_aa: CASSDRQPHEQFF
cdr3_nt: TGTGCCAGCAGTGATCGACAGCCCCACGAGCAGTTCTTC
d_call: -
cdr3_length: 13
j_call: TRBJ2-1
clone_size: -
v_call: TRBV2

cdr3_aa: CASSIVSEETQYF
cdr3_nt: TGTGCCAGTAGTATTGTTTCAGAAGAGACCCAGTACTTC
d_call: -
cdr3_length: 13
j_call: TRBJ2-5
clone_size: -
v_call: TRBV19

cdr3_aa: CASDAGGPGANVLTF
cdr3_nt: TGCGCCAGCGACGCGGGGGGACCTGGGGCCAACGTCCTGACTTTC
d_call: TRBD2
cdr3_length: 15
j_call: TRBJ2-6
clone_size: -
v_call: TRBV5-1

cdr3_aa: CASSNPGLAGFDEQYF
cdr3_nt: TGTGCCAGCAGCAATCCGGGACTAGCGGGGTTCGACGAGCAGTACTTC
d_call: TRBD2
cdr3_length: 16
j_call: TRBJ2-7
clone_size: -
v_call: TRBV5-4

cdr3_aa: CASSLIGQGTYGYTF
cdr3_nt: TGTGCCAGCAGTTTAATTGGACAGGGAACCTATGGCTACACCTTC
d_call: TRBD1
cdr3_length: 15
j_call: TRBJ1-2
clone_size: -
v_call: TRBV27

cdr3_aa: CASSFRGQGKDEQFF
cdr3_nt: TGTGCCAGCAGCTTTAGAGGACAGGGAAAGGATGAGCAGTTCTTC
d_call: TRBD1
cdr3_length: 15
j_call: TRBJ2-1
clone_size: -
v_call: TRBV7-9

cdr3_aa: CASSFEVETQYF
cdr3_nt: TGCGCCAGCAGCTTCGAGGTGGAGACCCAGTACTTC
d_call: -
cdr3_length: 12
j_call: TRBJ2-5
clone_size: -
v_call: TRBV5-1

cdr3_aa: CASSPGQGGGYTF
cdr3_nt: TGCGCCAGCAGCCCCGGACAGGGTGGAGGCTACACCTTC
d_call: TRBD1
cdr3_length: 13
j_call: TRBJ1-2
clone_size: -
v_call: TRBV5-1

cdr3_aa: CASSVVSGSNEQFF
cdr3_nt: TGTGCCAGCAGCGTAGTTTCAGGTAGCAATGAGCAGTTCTTC
d_call: -
cdr3_length: 14
j_call: TRBJ2-1
clone_size: once
v_call: TRBV9

cdr3_aa: CASTFASSYEQYF
cdr3_nt: TGTGCCAGCACTTTTGCTAGCTCCTACGAGCAGTACTTC
d_call: -
cdr3_length: 13
j_call: TRBJ2-7
clone_size: -
v_call: TRBV5-6

cdr3_aa: CASSLARAADTEAFF
cdr3_nt: TGTGCCAGCTCACTTGCACGCGCAGCGGACACTGAAGCTTTCTTT
d_call: -
cdr3_length: 15
j_call: TRBJ1-1
clone_size: -
v_call: TRBV18